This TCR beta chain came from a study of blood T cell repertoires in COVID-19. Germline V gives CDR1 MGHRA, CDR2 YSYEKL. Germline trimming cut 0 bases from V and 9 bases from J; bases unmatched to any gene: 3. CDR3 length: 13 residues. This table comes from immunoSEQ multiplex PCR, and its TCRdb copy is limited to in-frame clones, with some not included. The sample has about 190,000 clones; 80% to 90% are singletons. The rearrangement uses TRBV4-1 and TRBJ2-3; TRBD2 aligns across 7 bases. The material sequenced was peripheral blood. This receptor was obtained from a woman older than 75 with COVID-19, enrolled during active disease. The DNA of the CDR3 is TGCGCCAGCAGCCAAGACGGGGGGTGGACGCAGTATTTT. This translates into CASSQDGGWTQYF.